This entry features one TCR beta chain sequence. Its antigen is currently unknown. This specimen belongs to a study of cytomegalovirus exposure and HLA in healthy donors. Use of 60 Vbeta and 13 Jbeta primers characterized the PCR. TCRdb keeps only in-frame clones here, not all; method: immunoSEQ multiplex PCR. The table lists some 130,000 clones, 80% to 90% of them singletons. Points from the study as a whole: Trimming of TCR beta V- and J-genes showed a link, identified in a later analysis, to a missense DCLRE1C variant.

Sequencing input: PBMCs. This receptor was obtained from a young woman in good health and CMV-seronegative.

This chain's CDR3 is CASSGPLTRLGDTQYF. The CDR3 DNA sequence: TGTGCCAGCAGCGGGCCCCTGACCAGGTTGGGAGATACGCAGTATTTT. The chain uses TRBV5-6 and TRBJ2-3; D gene unclear. The CDR3 contains 16 residues. Germline CDR1 and CDR2: SGHDT and YYEEEE. V was trimmed by 4 bases and J by 5 bases, leaving 20 bases between them.